This T cell receptor (beta chain) was documented in a study of cytotoxic CD8 clonotypes in ibrutinib-treated CLL. The V gene lost 2 bases and the J gene lost 1 base, with 8 bases spanning the gap. Germline CDR1 reads ENHRY; CDR2 reads SYGVKD. This CDR3 is built from 14 residues. TCRdb's copy holds only in-frame clones and misses some; the assay was immunoSEQ multiplex PCR. The data show about 20,000 clones, roughly 72% seen once. The clonotype comes from a human donor with chronic lymphocytic leukemia. Specimen: PBMCs, collected before ibrutinib treatment. This rearrangement joins TRBV10-3 to TRBJ1-1; D is undetermined. Here the CDR3 reads CAISERTGNTEAFF. CDR3 DNA: TGTGCCATCAGTGAGAGGACGGGGAACACTGAAGCTTTCTTT.